The rows below give T cell receptor beta chains drawn from one sample of a study of cytomegalovirus exposure and HLA in healthy donors. Using immunoSEQ multiplex PCR, the repertoire was profiled, and TCRdb retains in-frame clones only, with some absent. The sample carries around 200,000 clones, 80% recorded once. The material sequenced was PBMCs. The receptors come from a boy under 18 in good health and CMV-seronegative. The CDR3 runs from the conserved cysteine through the conserved F or W. The D gene is left open where the match is weak. Some rows mark clone size as missing; the rest say once, few, many or name a class of expanded clone.

clone_size d_call j_call v_call cdr3_nt cdr3_aa
NA NA TRBJ1-2 TRBV7-9 TGTTCCAGCAGCTTAGTAGAGGCCCACCTCCCAATCTATGGCTACACCTTC CSSSLVEAHLPIYGYTF
NA NA TRBJ2-2 TRBV5-4 TGTGCCACAGGAGGATGGAACACCGGGGAGCTGTTTTTT CATGGWNTGELFF
NA NA TRBJ1-1 TRBV9 TGTGCCAGCAGCGTAGCTCCAGGGAACGAAGGTGAAGCTTTCTTT CASSVAPGNEGEAFF
NA TRBD1 TRBJ2-7 TRBV7-9 TGTTCCAGCAGCCCTAGGGACAGCTACGAGCAGTACTTC CSSSPRDSYEQYF
NA TRBD1 TRBJ2-1 TRBV30 TGTGCCCGGGGACAGGGGAGGCATGAGCAGTTCTTC CARGQGRHEQFF
NA NA TRBJ1-2 TRBV30 TGTGCCTGGAGTGGTGGCGGGACGCTATATGGCTACACCTTC CAWSGGGTLYGYTF
NA NA TRBJ1-2 TRBV19 TGTGCCAGTAGTAACCGCCGGGTCCTAGCTAACTATGGCTACACCTTC CASSNRRVLANYGYTF
NA NA TRBJ2-2 TRBV7-9 TGTGCCAGCAGCTTATTTCCAGGGAACACCGGGGAGCTGTTTTTT CASSLFPGNTGELFF
NA TRBD1 TRBJ1-2 TRBV5-4 TGTGCCAGCAGCTTGGCCGTCAGGACAGGGCCCTATGGCTACACCTTC CASSLAVRTGPYGYTF
few TRBD1 TRBJ1-2 TRBV10-3 TGTGCCATCAGTGGCGGACAGGAACCTAACTATGGCTACACCTTC CAISGGQEPNYGYTF
NA TRBD2 TRBJ2-3 TRBV7-9 TGTGCCAGCAGCTTAGATGGGGGGGTGCAGTATTTT CASSLDGGVQYF
NA NA TRBJ2-7 TRBV5-1 TGCGCCAGCAGCTTGAAGTCGGTAGTCCTTATCGAGCAGTACTTC CASSLKSVVLIEQYF
few TRBD1 TRBJ2-7 TRBV6-5 TGTGCCAGCAGACTAAAGGGACAGTCCTACGAGCAGTACTTC CASRLKGQSYEQYF
NA NA TRBJ1-1 TRBV30 TGTGCCTGCGCCCGGGCGGGGGTGGCGACTGAAGCTTTCTTT CACARAGVATEAFF
NA TRBD1 TRBJ1-5 TRBV13 TGTGCCAGCAGCCAGGGGTGGACAGGGGGAGATAGCAATCAGCCCCAGCATTTT CASSQGWTGGDSNQPQHF
once TRBD2 TRBJ2-3 TRBV10-3 TGTGCCATCAGTCTCCTACTAGCGGAGCCTACAGATACGCAGTATTTT CAISLLLAEPTDTQYF
NA NA TRBJ2-3 TRBV18 TGTGCCAGCTCACCAACAGGGAGCCATGATACGCAGTATTTT CASSPTGSHDTQYF
NA NA TRBJ2-2 TRBV6-5 TGTGCCAGCAGTTACCGGGACTTCGTACCCGGGGAGCTGTTTTTT CASSYRDFVPGELFF
NA NA TRBJ1-1 TRBV27 TGTGCCAGCAGTTTATTCAGGATGAACACTGAAGCTTTCTTT CASSLFRMNTEAFF
NA NA TRBJ1-1 TRBV6-6 TGTGCCAGCAGTATAACCAGGGGCACTGAAGCTTTCTTT CASSITRGTEAFF
NA NA TRBJ2-5 TRBV7-9 TGTGCCAGCAGCCTCGATCGGGGGAAAGAGACCCAGTACTTC CASSLDRGKETQYF
NA NA TRBJ2-7 TRBV5-1 TGCGCCAGCAGCTTGAGCCCCAGGGGAACGGCCGAGCAGTACTTC CASSLSPRGTAEQYF
once TRBD2 TRBJ2-3 TRBV9 TGTGCCAGCAGCGTAGCTTGGCGGGGGGATACGCAGTATTTT CASSVAWRGDTQYF
NA NA TRBJ1-1 TRBV7-8 TGTGCCAGCAGCTTAGCGTCGCAGGGGACTGAAGCTTTCTTT CASSLASQGTEAFF
NA TRBD2 TRBJ2-3 TRBV6-1 TGTGCCAGCAGTGGGGGAGGGCTCACAGATACGCAGTATTTT CASSGGGLTDTQYF
few NA TRBJ1-6 TRBV4-3 TGCGCCAGCAGCCGACGGGTGAACATCGATTCACCCCTCCACTTT CASSRRVNIDSPLHF
NA NA TRBJ1-1 TRBV5-6 TGTGCCAGCAGCTTGGTAACTTGGGGCATGAACACTGAAGCTTTCTTT CASSLVTWGMNTEAFF
NA TRBD1 TRBJ2-7 TRBV5-1 TGCGCCAGCAGCAGCCGGGACAGTATACCCTACGAGCAGTACTTC CASSSRDSIPYEQYF
NA TRBD2 TRBJ2-1 TRBV5-1 TGCGCCAGCAGCGGGGGGACTAGCGGTTACAATGAGCAGTTCTTC CASSGGTSGYNEQFF
NA TRBD1 TRBJ1-5 TRBV4-3 TGCGCCAGCAGCCCCCGGACAGGGGGGCAGCCCCAGCATTTT CASSPRTGGQPQHF
NA TRBD2 TRBJ2-1 TRBV4-1 TGCGCCAGCAGCCCCGAAGGCTGGGCGGGGGGATCGAAGCAGTTCTTC CASSPEGWAGGSKQFF
few NA TRBJ2-7 TRBV10-3 TGTGCCATCAGTGAGTACAGGGCCTACTACGAGCAGTACTTC CAISEYRAYYEQYF
NA NA TRBJ2-7 TRBV5-6 TGTGCCAGCAGCAGAGCGGACGAGCAGTACTTC CASSRADEQYF
once TRBD2 TRBJ2-1 TRBV4-1 TGCGCCAGCAGCCAAGAATGGACTAGCGGGGGCTATGAGCAGTTCTTC CASSQEWTSGGYEQFF
NA NA TRBJ2-4 TRBV4-1 TGCGCCAGCAGCCAAGACGCGGGGCTAGCCAAAAACATTCAGTACTTC CASSQDAGLAKNIQYF
NA TRBD2 TRBJ2-7 TRBV9 TGTGCCAGCAGCGTAGGAGGGACTAGCGGGAGTTCCGAGCAGTACTTC CASSVGGTSGSSEQYF
few NA TRBJ2-7 TRBV29-1 TGCAGCGTTGTTGTCGGGTCCTACGAGCAGTACTTC CSVVVGSYEQYF
NA NA TRBJ1-2 TRBV4-3 TGCGCCAGCAGCCGAGAAATTCGTAGGGTAGCGGGTAGCTATGGCTACACCTTC CASSREIRRVAGSYGYTF
once NA TRBJ2-7 TRBV28 TGTGCCAGCACATTCCATCGGGACATCTCCTACGAGCAGTACTTC CASTFHRDISYEQYF
once TRBD2 TRBJ2-7 TRBV5-4 TGTGCCAGCAGCTTGGATCCGGGGGGTACGGACGAGCAGTACTTC CASSLDPGGTDEQYF
NA NA TRBJ2-3 TRBV7-9 TGTGCCAGCAGCCCCAGGCGGGGGCTTCCAGATACGCAGTATTTT CASSPRRGLPDTQYF
NA TRBD1 TRBJ1-3 TRBV19 TGTGCCAGTAGTAGCCCCGGGACAGGGGACTTCTCTGGAAACACCATATATTTT CASSSPGTGDFSGNTIYF
NA TRBD1 TRBJ1-4 TRBV5-1 TGCGCCAGCAGCTTGACAGGGGCTTGGAATGAAAAACTGTTTTTT CASSLTGAWNEKLFF
NA TRBD2 TRBJ2-1 TRBV6-1 TGTGCCAGCAGCCTATCGGGACTAGGTGCTGAGCAGTTCTTC CASSLSGLGAEQFF
NA TRBD1 TRBJ1-1 TRBV7-9 TGTGCCAGCAGCTCCAGGGACAGGGTAGGGACTGAAGCTTTCTTT CASSSRDRVGTEAFF
NA NA TRBJ1-1 TRBV5-1 TGCGCCAGCAGCTTTTCAGTCCTCATGAACACTGAAGCTTTCTTT CASSFSVLMNTEAFF
NA NA TRBJ2-6 TRBV29-1 TGCAGCGTTGAAGATCCAGGCTCTGGGGCCAACGTCCTGACTTTC CSVEDPGSGANVLTF
few TRBD1 TRBJ1-1 TRBV7-8 TGTGCCAGCAGCTTCAACAGGGGTGGTGAAGCTTTCTTT CASSFNRGGEAFF
NA NA TRBJ2-5 TRBV7-9 TGTGCCAGCAGCTCGCTGGACGGGGAGCGGGAGACCCAGTACTTC CASSSLDGERETQYF
NA NA TRBJ2-5 TRBV9 TGTGCCATCATCACTCCTGAGCGCGGAGAGACCCAGTACTTC CAIITPERGETQYF
NA NA TRBJ1-1 TRBV9 TGTGCCAGCAGCGCCCACGAGGGCTCCACTGAAGCTTTCTTT CASSAHEGSTEAFF
NA TRBD2 TRBJ2-5 TRBV11-2 TGTGCCAGCAGCTTAAAACTCGCCCTAGCGGGATTCGAAGAGACCCAGTACTTC CASSLKLALAGFEETQYF
NA TRBD2 TRBJ2-3 TRBV10-3 TGTGCCCCCCCGGGACTAGCCTCAGATACGCAGTATTTT CAPPGLASDTQYF